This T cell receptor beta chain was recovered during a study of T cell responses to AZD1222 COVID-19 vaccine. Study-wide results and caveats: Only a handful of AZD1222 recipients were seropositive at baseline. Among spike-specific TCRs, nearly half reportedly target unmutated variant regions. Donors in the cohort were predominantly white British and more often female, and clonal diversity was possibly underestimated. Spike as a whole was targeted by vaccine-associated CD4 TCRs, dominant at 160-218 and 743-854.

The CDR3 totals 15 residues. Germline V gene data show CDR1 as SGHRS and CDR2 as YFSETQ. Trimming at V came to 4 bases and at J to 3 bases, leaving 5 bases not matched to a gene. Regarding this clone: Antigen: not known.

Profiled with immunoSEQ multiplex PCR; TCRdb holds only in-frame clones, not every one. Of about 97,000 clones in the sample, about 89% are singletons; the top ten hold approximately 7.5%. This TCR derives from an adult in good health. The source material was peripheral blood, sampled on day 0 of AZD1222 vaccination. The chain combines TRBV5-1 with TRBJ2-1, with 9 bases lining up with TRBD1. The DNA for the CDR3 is TGCGCCAGCAGCAGCGGGACAGGGCTCTACAATGAGCAGTTCTTC. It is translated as CASSSGTGLYNEQFF.